The next 26 T cell receptor beta chains were all read from a single sample in a study of control samples from healthy donors and cancer patients. Clones were sequenced by immunoSEQ multiplex PCR, and TCRdb holds only the in-frame ones, with some missing. The sample holds 130,000 to 150,000 clones, approximately 92% seen once. The specimen was blood. All receptors come from a young man in good health.

The count of this clone is one. The chain carries TRBV7-6 and TRBJ1-2; TRBD1 aligns across 7 bases. The CDR3 has 15 residues. After removal of 1 base from V and 4 bases from J, the junction contained 6 bases not matched to a gene. CDR1 and CDR2 from the germline V gene are SGHVS and FNYEAQ. The CDR3 coding sequence is TGTGCCAGCAGCTTAGAGGGGGACAGATCCTATGGCTACACCTTC. Its translation: CASSLEGDRSYGYTF.

This chain uses TRBV6-5 with TRBJ2-2; TRBD1 matches 8 bases. The CDR3 extends over 15 amino acids. The V gene end was trimmed by 6 bases and the J gene end by 5 bases; junction bases not matched to a gene: 8. Looked up from germline, CDR1 is MNHEY and CDR2 is SVGAGI. CDR3 region: CASSSDRVGTGELFF. The CDR3 DNA sequence: TGTGCCAGCAGCTCGGACAGGGTAGGGACCGGGGAGCTGTTTTTT.

The CDR3 region has the DNA TGTGCCAGCAGCTTCGGGACGGTCCCTCCTTCGAACACTGAAGCTTTCTTT. It is translated as CASSFGTVPPSNTEAFF. V gene TRBV5-7 combines with J gene TRBJ1-1; D may be TRBD1 (5 bases). TRBV5-7 is an ORF; its function is uncertain. The CDR3 runs to 17 residues. V dropped 2 bases and J dropped 1 base, with 18 bases sitting between them.

The genes are TRBV28 and TRBJ2-7; perhaps TRBD1 as D (5 bases). The CDR3 contains 11 residues. V lost 5 bases to trimming and J lost 4 bases, with 6 bases between them. The germline CDR1 and CDR2 sequences are MDHEN and SYDVKM. This chain's CDR3 is CASSRGYEQYF. CDR3 nucleotide sequence: TGTGCCAGCAGTAGGGGTTACGAGCAGTACTTC. Using reference TRBV28 and TRBJ2-7 for the parts outside the CDR3, the full variable domain is DVKVTQSSRYLVKRTGEKVFLECVQDMDHENMFWYRQDPGLGLRLIYFSYDVKMKEKGDIPEGYSVSREKKERFSLILESASTNQTSMYLCASSRGYEQYFGPGTRLTVT.

V usage is TRBV2 and J usage is TRBJ2-2; possibly TRBD2 for D (6 bases). The CDR3 spans 13 residues. V shed 3 bases and J shed 7 bases, with 9 bases lying between them. Germline values: CDR1 SNHLY, CDR2 FYNNEI. CDR3 DNA sequence: TGTGCCAGCAGTGACCAGGGAGGCGGGGAGCTGTTTTTT. This gives the protein CASSDQGGGELFF.

This clone was observed once. The gene calls are TRBV27 and TRBJ1-5; D is unclear. Deletions cut 5 bases from V and 0 bases from J, with 8 bases between. The germline V gene has CDR1 MNHEY and CDR2 SMNVEV (reference sequence). This CDR3 has 14 amino acids. CDR3 loop: CASSPLYSNQPQHF. The CDR3 bases are TGTGCCAGCAGTCCCCTATATAGCAATCAGCCCCAGCATTTT.

This clone was observed once. The chain couples TRBV30 to TRBJ1-3, with D possibly matching TRBD1 (6 bases). CDR3 length equals 14 residues. Germline V gene data show CDR1 as GTSNPN and CDR2 as SVGIG (reference sequence). V was cut by 2 bases and J by 4 bases, with 12 bases left in between. CDR3 DNA: TGTGCCTGGAGTCGGACAGTATCGGGAAACACCATATATTTT. The encoded protein is CAWSRTVSGNTIYF.

The V and J genes are TRBV7-8 and TRBJ2-7; 13 bases agree with TRBD2. Germline V CDR1 and CDR2: SGHVS, FQNEAQ. The CDR3 is 16 residues long. V trimming: 4 bases; J trimming: 6 bases; junction bases outside the gene matches: 9. CDR3 bases: TGTGCCAGCAGCTACCGGACTAGCGGGAGTATGAGCGAGCAGTACTTC. Amino acid sequence: CASSYRTSGSMSEQYF.

The count of this clone is one. The chain couples TRBV4-1 to TRBJ2-7; D is perhaps TRBD2 (5 bases). Germline V gene lookup returns CDR1 MGHRA and CDR2 YSYEKL. The CDR3 length is 14 residues. The V end lost 4 bases, the J end lost 5 bases, and 15 bases lay between the germline ends. CDR3 sequence (DNA): TGCGCCAGCAGCCCGGCCAGCGGCCAAGACGAGCAGTACTTC. Its protein product is CASSPASGQDEQYF.

The CDR3: CATSGTSKVYNEQFF. CDR3 nucleotides: TGTGCCACCAGTGGGACTAGTAAGGTATACAATGAGCAGTTCTTC. The chain carries TRBV24-1 and TRBJ2-1; 7 nucleotides agree with TRBD2. V shed 5 bases and J 4 bases; nucleotides not matched to a gene: 7. Germline CDR1 and CDR2: KGHDR and SFDVKD. The CDR3 runs 15 residues.

This chain connects TRBV11-2 to TRBJ2-1; 7 bases match TRBD2. This CDR3 is built from 15 residues. In germline, CDR1 is SGHAT, CDR2 FQNNGV. V shed 1 base, J shed 6 bases, and the junction held 6 bases outside the gene matches. CDR3 in amino acids: CASSLGGSGFNEQFF. DNA of the CDR3: TGTGCCAGCAGCTTAGGCGGGAGCGGTTTCAATGAGCAGTTCTTC.

This chain links TRBV5-1 with TRBJ2-1; the match to TRBD2 covers 8 bases. The junction had 16 bases not matched to a gene; V was cut back by 1 base and J by 4 bases. The CDR3 totals 19 residues. Germline V gene sequence: CDR1 SGHRS, CDR2 YFSETQ. CDR3 DNA sequence: TGCGCCAGCAGCTTGAAGTCGGCGGGAGGACTCGCGATTTACAATGAGCAGTTCTTC. Translated, it gives CASSLKSAGGLAIYNEQFF.

The chain links TRBV6-2 or TRBV6-3 to TRBJ1-2; D uncertain. The CDR3 contains 11 residues. Germline CDR1 reads MNHEY; CDR2 reads SVGEGT. V was clipped by 4 bases and J by 7 bases, with 7 bases between them. CDR3 sequence reads: CASSFGGGYTF. The CDR3 coding sequence is TGTGCCAGCAGTTTCGGTGGTGGCTACACCTTC.

The gene calls are TRBV2 and TRBJ2-3; 13 bases agree with TRBD2. CDR1 is SNHLY, CDR2 FYNNEI, per germline. CDR3 length: 15 residues. V lost 6 bases, J lost 7 bases, and 7 bases stayed unmatched. The CDR3 bases are TGTGCCAGCAGCGATGGACTAGCGGGAGAGCATACGCAGTATTTT. Translation gives CASSDGLAGEHTQYF.

V and J are TRBV5-6 and TRBJ2-5; 10 nucleotides align to TRBD2. The CDR3 consists of 15 residues. With 4 bases clipped from V and 13 bases from J, the junction kept 16 bases outside the gene matches. CDR1 is SGHDT, CDR2 YYEEEE, per germline. The CDR3 region is CASSGNRASGSSPYF. The CDR3, as DNA: TGTGCCAGCAGCGGCAACAGGGCTAGCGGGAGTTCGCCGTACTTC. Filled out from reference TRBV5-6 and TRBJ2-5, the complete variable domain reads DAGVTQSPTHLIKTRGQQVTLRCSPKSGHDTVSWYQQALGQGPQFIFQYYEEEERQRGNFPDRFSGHQFPNYSSELNVNALLLGDSALYLCASSGNRASGSSPYFGPGTRLLVL.

The chain is built from TRBV6-6 and TRBJ2-5; 7 bases line up with TRBD1. The CDR3 is made up of 13 amino acids. From germline, CDR1 is MNHNY and CDR2 SVGAGI (reference sequence). Trimming removed 5 bases from V and 5 bases from J; junction bases left unmatched: 5. CDR3 sequence: CASSGQVGETQYF. The DNA for the CDR3 is TGTGCCAGCAGTGGACAGGTCGGGGAGACCCAGTACTTC.

The V and J genes are TRBV7-8 and TRBJ2-3; perhaps TRBD2 as D (7 bases). Trimming left V 5 bases short and J 5 bases short, with 23 bases between. The CDR3 runs 17 residues. In germline, CDR1 is SGHVS, CDR2 FQNEAQ. The CDR3 nucleotides are TGTGCCAGCAGCCCGAGACGGGGGGCAAGTGTATTAGATACGCAGTATTTT. Translation: CASSPRRGASVLDTQYF.

CDR3 sequence (DNA): TGTGCCAGCAGCGTCGGGAGCGCGAACACCGGGGAGCTGTTTTTT. Its protein product is CASSVGSANTGELFF. The chain recombines TRBV9 with TRBJ2-2; possible D gene TRBD2, 6 bases. CDR3 length equals 15 residues. Germline loops: CDR1 SGDLS, CDR2 YYNGEE. The V gene lost 2 bases and the J gene lost 0 bases, with 8 bases spanning the gap.

The chain has TRBV7-2 and TRBJ2-7; D call uncertain. Germline V lookup: CDR1 SGHTA, CDR2 FQGNSA. The length of the CDR3 is 13 residues. V lost 1 base and J 6 bases, leaving 10 bases between the germline ends. In DNA form, the CDR3 reads TGTGCCAGCAGCTTAGGTAGAAAGGGCGAGCAGTACTTC. Encoded protein: CASSLGRKGEQYF.

The chain links TRBV6-5 to TRBJ1-6, with D possibly being TRBD1 (6 bases). Trimming cost V 11 bases and J 9 bases, with 23 bases left between them. This CDR3 has 15 amino acids. Germline values: CDR1 MNHEY, CDR2 SVGAGI. The CDR3 loop is CAPNPTQGRSSPLHF. The CDR3 DNA reads as TGTGCCCCCAACCCCACACAGGGAAGGAGTTCACCCCTCCACTTT.

This sequence joins TRBV4-1 and TRBJ2-1; a possible D gene is TRBD2 (6 bases). The CDR3 contains 15 residues. V lost 4 bases and J 2 bases, leaving 12 bases between the germline ends. CDR1 and CDR2 (germline): MGHRA, YSYEKL. The CDR3 coding sequence is TGCGCCAGCAGCCCGGGGGACGGAGCCTACAATGAGCAGTTCTTC. It specifies CASSPGDGAYNEQFF.

J is TRBJ1-2 and V is TRBV4-2; TRBD1 is a possible D gene (6 bases). V lost 1 base and J 8 bases, leaving 20 bases between the germline ends. CDR3 length: 16 residues. The germline V gene has CDR1 LGHNA and CDR2 YNFKEQ. CDR3 amino acids: CASSQGLGATGMGYTF. CDR3 in DNA: TGTGCCAGCAGCCAAGGTCTGGGGGCTACAGGGATGGGCTACACCTTC.

The chain combines TRBV11-3 with TRBJ2-1; 14 nucleotides match TRBD2. Germline CDR1 and CDR2: SGHNT and YENEEA. The CDR3 spans 16 residues. V lost 4 bases, J lost 7 bases, and 6 bases stayed unmatched. The CDR3 DNA sequence: TGTGCCAGCAGCTCCCGGACTAGCGGGAGGTATAATGAGCAGTTCTTC. Encoded protein: CASSSRTSGRYNEQFF.

This clone has just one count. The chain couples TRBV6-5 to TRBJ2-7; 10 nucleotides match TRBD2. This CDR3 spans 14 amino acids. V trimming: 6 bases; J trimming: 0 bases; junction bases outside the gene matches: 2. CDR1 is MNHEY and CDR2 is SVGAGI in the germline V gene. Written as DNA, the CDR3 is TGTGCCAGCAGGAGGACTAGCGGCTCCTACGAGCAGTACTTC. Translating gives CASRRTSGSYEQYF.

In its sample, this clone was seen a few times. The chain joins TRBV30 to TRBJ1-3; no reliable D call. V gave up 2 bases and J gave up 0 bases, with 11 bases separating them. Germline V gene data show CDR1 as GTSNPN and CDR2 as SVGIG (reference sequence). CDR3 length: 15 amino acids. CDR3 residues: CAWSLGGPSGNTIYF. CDR3 nucleotide sequence: TGTGCCTGGAGTCTAGGCGGTCCCTCTGGAAACACCATATATTTT.

The chain links TRBV6-1 to TRBJ1-4; 7 nucleotides agree with TRBD1. Germline V gene data show CDR1 as MNHNS and CDR2 as SASEGT. The CDR3 spans 16 residues. V lost 1 base and J lost 6; bases outside the gene matches: 8. The CDR3 sequence: CASSEVEGGGDEKLFF. The CDR3 DNA reads as TGTGCCAGCAGTGAAGTAGAAGGAGGGGGCGATGAAAAACTGTTTTTT.